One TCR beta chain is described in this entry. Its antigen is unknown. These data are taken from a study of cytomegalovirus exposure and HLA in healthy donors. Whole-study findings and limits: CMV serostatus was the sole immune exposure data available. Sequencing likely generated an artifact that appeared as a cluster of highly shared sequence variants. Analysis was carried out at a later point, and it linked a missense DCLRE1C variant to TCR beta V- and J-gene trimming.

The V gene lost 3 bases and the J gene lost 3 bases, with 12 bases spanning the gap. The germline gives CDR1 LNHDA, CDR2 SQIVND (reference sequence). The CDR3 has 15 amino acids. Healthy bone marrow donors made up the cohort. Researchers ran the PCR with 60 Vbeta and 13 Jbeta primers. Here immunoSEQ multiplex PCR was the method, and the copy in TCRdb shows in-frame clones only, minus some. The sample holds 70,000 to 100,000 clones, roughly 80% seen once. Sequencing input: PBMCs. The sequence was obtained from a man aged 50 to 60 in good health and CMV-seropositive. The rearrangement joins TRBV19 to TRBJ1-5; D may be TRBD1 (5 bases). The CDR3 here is CASSIGGLPNQPQHF. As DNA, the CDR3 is TGTGCCAGTAGTATCGGGGGGTTACCCAATCAGCCCCAGCATTTT.